The source of this T cell receptor beta chain is a study of naive and memory T cell subsets. Findings of the study overall: TCR transcript changes with activation or differentiation may affect this RNA method.

Alpha and beta constant region primers primed reverse transcription for blood and skin samples. TCRdb re-called the UMI-ligation and nested PCR reads through MiXCR, storing one row per CDR3 protein. The table records 15,000 to 20,000 distinct CDR3 sequences, nearly 9.5% of them present only once. This clonotype was seen a few times. Its antigen remains unknown. V lost 4 bases to trimming and J lost 5 bases, with 23 bases between them. Germline CDR1 and CDR2: MNHNS and SASEGT. This CDR3 contains 18 residues. Treatment of the sample: skin biopsy from PPD injection site in Mantoux-positive individual. Unsorted total RNA, about 1 to 1000 ng, was DNase treated before reverse transcription. An oligonucleotide containing a UMI was ligated to the 3' end of TCR cDNA. Tuberculin skin test biopsies were taken where PPD was injected in Mantoux-positive people.

The chain carries TRBV6-1 and TRBJ2-2; tentative D call: TRBD1 (5 bases). This receptor was identified in an adult in good health. The input for sequencing was skin, taken from a tuberculin skin test site. This CDR3 reads CASSVIVGTGRATGELFF. In nucleotides, the CDR3 is TGTGCCAGCAGTGTGATCGTCGGCACGGGCAGGGCGACCGGGGAGCTGTTTTTT.